A selection of T cell receptor beta chains follows, all from one sample in a study of T cell responses to AZD1222 COVID-19 vaccine. Assay used: immunoSEQ multiplex PCR; TCRdb lists only in-frame clones, some missing. This table holds roughly 150,000 clones, around 88% found once. This specimen was peripheral blood, taken 28 days after the second AZD1222 dose. These receptors were taken from an adult who received the AZD1222 COVID-19 vaccine. The CDR3 runs from the conserved cysteine through the conserved F or W. Fields, in order: J gene, D gene, CDR3 length, V gene, clone size, CDR3 protein, CDR3 DNA. The D gene is left open where the match is weak. The size field is filled for only some rows; it gives once, few, many or a size class.

TRBJ2-5 | - | 13 | TRBV7-2 | - | CASSRWGQETQYF | TGTGCCAGCAGCCGTTGGGGTCAAGAGACCCAGTACTTC
TRBJ1-3 | - | 13 | TRBV10-3 | - | CATLDTKSPTIYF | TGTGCCACCCTTGACACGAAGAGCCCCACCATATATTTT
TRBJ1-2 | - | 15 | TRBV11-2 | - | CASSPDAGSAYGYTF | TGTGCCAGCAGCCCCGACGCGGGGTCCGCCTATGGCTACACCTTC
TRBJ2-7 | TRBD1 | 14 | TRBV11-2 | - | CASSLARGSYEQYF | TGTGCCAGCAGCTTAGCCAGGGGGTCCTACGAGCAGTACTTC
TRBJ2-5 | TRBD1 | 16 | TRBV7-7 | - | CASGRTGGAGRETQYF | TGTGCCAGCGGGAGAACAGGGGGCGCCGGGAGGGAGACCCAGTACTTC
TRBJ2-7 | - | 14 | TRBV18 | - | CASSPPVQNYEQYF | TGTGCCAGCTCACCACCGGTACAGAACTACGAGCAGTACTTC
TRBJ1-4 | TRBD1 | 14 | TRBV18 | - | CASSPGTGNEKLFF | TGTGCCAGCTCACCCGGGACAGGGAATGAAAAACTGTTTTTT
TRBJ1-2 | - | 14 | TRBV5-8 | - | CASSFIGVRYGYTF | TGTGCCAGCAGCTTCATCGGGGTTCGCTATGGCTACACCTTC
TRBJ1-5 | TRBD1 | 14 | TRBV7-2 | - | CASSNPGQGQPQHF | TGTGCCAGCAGCAATCCGGGACAGGGGCAGCCCCAGCATTTT
TRBJ1-2 | - | 13 | TRBV5-1 | - | CASSLEGSYGYTF | TGCGCCAGCAGCTTGGAAGGGTCCTATGGCTACACCTTC
TRBJ1-5 | - | 14 | TRBV18 | - | CASSPGASNQPQHF | TGTGCCAGCTCCCCCGGGGCTAGCAATCAGCCCCAGCATTTT
TRBJ2-7 | - | 14 | TRBV9 | - | CASSDTGNSYEQYF | TGTGCCAGCAGCGACACCGGGAACTCCTACGAGCAGTACTTC
TRBJ2-3 | TRBD2 | 15 | TRBV6-5 | - | CASSYSGLATDTQYF | TGTGCCAGCAGTTACTCAGGACTAGCCACAGATACGCAGTATTTT
TRBJ2-7 | - | 12 | TRBV20-1 | - | CSASSQIYEQYF | TGCAGTGCTAGTAGTCAGATCTACGAGCAGTACTTC
TRBJ2-7 | TRBD2 | 19 | TRBV4-2 | - | CASSQDGSTGTSGSHEQYF | TGTGCCAGCAGCCAAGATGGGTCTACGGGGACTAGCGGATCCCACGAGCAGTACTTC
TRBJ2-1 | - | 14 | TRBV7-9 | few | CASSSLTSYNEQFF | TGTGCCAGCAGCTCCTTGACCAGCTACAATGAGCAGTTCTTC
TRBJ2-7 | - | 15 | TRBV6-4 | - | CASSKLVHVGYEQYF | TGTGCCAGTTCCAAATTAGTGCACGTGGGGTACGAGCAGTACTTC
TRBJ1-6 | TRBD1 | 14 | TRBV2 | - | CASTPTGSTSPLHF | TGTGCCAGCACCCCGACAGGGTCCACATCCCCCCTCCACTTT
TRBJ2-3 | - | 15 | TRBV7-2 | - | CASSLRPLVGDTQYF | TGTGCCAGCAGCTTAAGGCCACTAGTGGGAGATACGCAGTATTTT
TRBJ2-3 | TRBD2 | 12 | TRBV6-5 | once | CASMPGGGTQYF | TGTGCCAGCATGCCGGGGGGGGGTACGCAGTATTTT
TRBJ2-2 | - | 15 | TRBV19 | many | CASNLGGLDTGELFF | TGTGCCAGTAACCTAGGGGGTCTGGACACCGGGGAGCTGTTTTTT
TRBJ2-7 | - | 16 | TRBV27 | - | CASSRWGSGYSYEQYF | TGTGCCAGCAGCCGCTGGGGCTCCGGATATTCCTACGAGCAGTACTTC
TRBJ1-2 | - | 15 | TRBV18 | - | CASSPGETYLDGYTF | TGTGCCAGCTCACCAGGGGAAACCTATCTGGATGGCTACACCTTC
TRBJ1-1 | - | 11 | TRBV6-5 | few | CASGKNTEAFF | TGTGCCAGCGGGAAGAACACTGAAGCTTTCTTT
TRBJ1-1 | TRBD1 | 15 | TRBV3-1/TRBV3-2 | - | CASSLGQLLNTEAFF | TGTGCCAGCAGCCTGGGACAGCTGCTGAACACTGAAGCTTTCTTT
TRBJ2-7 | TRBD1 | 15 | TRBV7-8 | - | CASSWGNRGPYEQYF | TGTGCCAGCAGCTGGGGGAACAGGGGGCCCTACGAGCAGTACTTC
TRBJ1-6 | TRBD1 | 15 | TRBV7-6 | - | CASSLQGDYNSPLHF | TGTGCCAGCAGCCTACAGGGGGACTATAATTCACCCCTCCACTTT
TRBJ2-1 | - | 13 | TRBV15 | - | CATGRASYNEQFF | TGTGCCACCGGTAGGGCCTCCTACAATGAGCAGTTCTTC
TRBJ1-4 | TRBD1 | 14 | TRBV7-8 | - | CASSPGGLYEKLFF | TGTGCCAGCAGTCCAGGGGGTTTGTATGAAAAACTGTTTTTT